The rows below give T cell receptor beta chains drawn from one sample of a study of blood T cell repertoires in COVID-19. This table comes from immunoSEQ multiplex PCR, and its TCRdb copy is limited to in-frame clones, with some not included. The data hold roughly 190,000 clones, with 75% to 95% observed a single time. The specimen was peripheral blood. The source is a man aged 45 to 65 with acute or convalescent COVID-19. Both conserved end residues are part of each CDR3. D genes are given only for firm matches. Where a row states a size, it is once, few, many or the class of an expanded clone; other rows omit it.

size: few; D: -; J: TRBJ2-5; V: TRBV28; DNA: TGTGCCAGCAGTCCACCGAGCGGGCTCGGAGGTCGAGAGACCCAGTACTTC; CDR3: CASSPPSGLGGRETQYF
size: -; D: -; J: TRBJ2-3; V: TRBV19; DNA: TGTGCCAGTAGTATAGTAGGCGGGGTTGCAGATACGCAGTATTTT; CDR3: CASSIVGGVADTQYF
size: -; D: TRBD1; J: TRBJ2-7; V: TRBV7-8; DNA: TGTGCCAGCAGAAGACGACAGGGGGACTCCTACGAGCAGTACTTC; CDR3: CASRRRQGDSYEQYF
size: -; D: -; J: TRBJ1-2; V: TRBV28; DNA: TGTGCCAGCAGACTCTTCTTGGGCACTTATGGCTACACCTTC; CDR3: CASRLFLGTYGYTF
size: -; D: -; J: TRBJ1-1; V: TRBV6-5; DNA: TGTGCCAGCACCGTAACAGGGAACACTGAAGCTTTCTTT; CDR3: CASTVTGNTEAFF
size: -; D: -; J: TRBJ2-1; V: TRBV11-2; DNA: TGTGCCAGCAGCTTACCCGGGATCACCTCTGTTGAGCAGTTCTTC; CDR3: CASSLPGITSVEQFF
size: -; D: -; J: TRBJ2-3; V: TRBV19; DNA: TGTGCCAGTAGTATGAGGAGACAGGTGAGCACAGATACGCAGTATTTT; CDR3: CASSMRRQVSTDTQYF
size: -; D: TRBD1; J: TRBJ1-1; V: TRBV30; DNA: TGTGCCTGGAGTGTATCAGGGGGCGTCGAAGCTTTCTTT; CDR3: CAWSVSGGVEAFF
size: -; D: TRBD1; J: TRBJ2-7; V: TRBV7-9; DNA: TGTGCCAGCAGCTGGACTGACAGGGACTACGAGCAGTACTTC; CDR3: CASSWTDRDYEQYF
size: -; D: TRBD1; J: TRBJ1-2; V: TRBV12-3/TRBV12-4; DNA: TGTGCCAGCAGTGCGACAGGGGGCTACACCTTC; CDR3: CASSATGGYTF
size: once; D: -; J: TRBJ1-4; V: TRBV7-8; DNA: TGTGCCAGCAGCCCAGGGACAACAACTAATGAAAAACTGTTTTTT; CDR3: CASSPGTTTNEKLFF
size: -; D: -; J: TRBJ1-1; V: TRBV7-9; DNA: TGTGCCAGCAGCTTCCCGGGACATAGGAACACTGAAGCTTTCTTT; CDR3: CASSFPGHRNTEAFF
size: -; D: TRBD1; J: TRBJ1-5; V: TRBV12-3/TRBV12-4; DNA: TGTGCCAGTACGACAGGGCGCAATCAGCCCCAGCATTTT; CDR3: CASTTGRNQPQHF
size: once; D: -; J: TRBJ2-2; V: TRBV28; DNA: TGTGCCAGCAGCAGGGGGAAACGGGGGTACGAGGACACCGGGGAGCTGTTTTTT; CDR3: CASSRGKRGYEDTGELFF
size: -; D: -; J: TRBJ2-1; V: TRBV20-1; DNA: TGCAGTGCTAGTGGGGCGAGCTCCTACAATGAGCAGTTCTTC; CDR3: CSASGASSYNEQFF
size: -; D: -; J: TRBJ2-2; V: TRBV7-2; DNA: TGTGCCAGCAGCTTTCAGGGGCCTTACACCGGGGAGCTGTTTTTT; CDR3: CASSFQGPYTGELFF
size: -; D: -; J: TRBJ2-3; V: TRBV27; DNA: TGTGCCAGCAGTTTATCGAGGTTAGCAGATACGCAGTATTTT; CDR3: CASSLSRLADTQYF
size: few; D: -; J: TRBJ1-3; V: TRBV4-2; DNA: TGTGCCAGCAGCCACGAACAGGGTAGCCTCTCTGGAAACACCATATATTTT; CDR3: CASSHEQGSLSGNTIYF
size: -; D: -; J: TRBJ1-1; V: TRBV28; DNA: TGTGCCAGCAGTTTACGGGACACTGAAGCTTTCTTT; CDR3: CASSLRDTEAFF
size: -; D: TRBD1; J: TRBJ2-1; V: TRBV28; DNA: TGTGCCAGCAGTTCCCCGTACAGGGGGTCCAACAATGAGCAGTTCTTC; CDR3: CASSSPYRGSNNEQFF
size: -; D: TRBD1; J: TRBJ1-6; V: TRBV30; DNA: TGTGCCTGGAGGGACAGGGGGCTGGGTTCACCCCTCCACTTT; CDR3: CAWRDRGLGSPLHF